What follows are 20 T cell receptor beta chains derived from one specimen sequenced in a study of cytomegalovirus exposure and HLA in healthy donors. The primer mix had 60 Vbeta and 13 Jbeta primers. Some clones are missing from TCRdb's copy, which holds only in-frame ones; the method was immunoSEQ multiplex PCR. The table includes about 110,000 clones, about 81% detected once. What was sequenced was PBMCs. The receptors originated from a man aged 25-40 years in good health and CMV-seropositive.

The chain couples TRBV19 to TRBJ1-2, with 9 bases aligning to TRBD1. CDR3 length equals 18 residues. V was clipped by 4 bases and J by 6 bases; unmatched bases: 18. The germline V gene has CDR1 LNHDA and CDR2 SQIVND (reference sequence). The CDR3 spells CASSTKAWDRVLIDGYTF. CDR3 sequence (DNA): TGTGCCAGTAGTACCAAAGCATGGGACAGGGTTTTAATCGATGGCTACACCTTC.

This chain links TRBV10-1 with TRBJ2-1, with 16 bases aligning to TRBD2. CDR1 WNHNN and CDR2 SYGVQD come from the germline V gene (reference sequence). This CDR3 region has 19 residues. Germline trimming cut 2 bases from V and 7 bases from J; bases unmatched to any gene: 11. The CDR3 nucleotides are TGCGCCAGCAGTGAGAGGGGACTAGCGGGGGGGCATCGAAAGAATGAGCAGTTCTTC. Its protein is CASSERGLAGGHRKNEQFF.

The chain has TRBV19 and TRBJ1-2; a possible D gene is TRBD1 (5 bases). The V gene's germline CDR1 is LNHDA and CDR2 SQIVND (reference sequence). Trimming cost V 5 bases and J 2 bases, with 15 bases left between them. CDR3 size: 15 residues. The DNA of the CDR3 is TGTGCCAGTAGTTCCTCCTCCAGGGAAAACTATGGCTACACCTTC. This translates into CASSSSSRENYGYTF.

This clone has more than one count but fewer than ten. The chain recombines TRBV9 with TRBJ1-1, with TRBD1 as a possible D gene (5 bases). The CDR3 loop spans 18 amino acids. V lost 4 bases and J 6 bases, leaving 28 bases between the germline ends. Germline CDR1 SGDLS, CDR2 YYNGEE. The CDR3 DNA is TGTGCCAGCAGCCTTTTCGGGACGCCTCACCCGGAGGGGTCTGAAGCTTTCTTT. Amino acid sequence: CASSLFGTPHPEGSEAFF.

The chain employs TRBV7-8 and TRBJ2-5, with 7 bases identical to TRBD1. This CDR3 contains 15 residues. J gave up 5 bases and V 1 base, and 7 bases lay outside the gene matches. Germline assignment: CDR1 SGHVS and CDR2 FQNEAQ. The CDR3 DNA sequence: TGTGCCAGCAGCTTAGAGTTCAGGGGGTATGAGACCCAGTACTTC. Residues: CASSLEFRGYETQYF.

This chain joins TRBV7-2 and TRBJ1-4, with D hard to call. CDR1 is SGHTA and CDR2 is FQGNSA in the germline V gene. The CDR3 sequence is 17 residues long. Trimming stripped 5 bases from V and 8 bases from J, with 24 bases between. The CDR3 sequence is CASSLASFGRSREKLFF. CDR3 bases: TGTGCCAGCAGCCTCGCTAGTTTTGGAAGATCTCGGGAAAAACTGTTTTTT. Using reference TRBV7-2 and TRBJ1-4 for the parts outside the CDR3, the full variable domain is GAGVSQSPSNKVTEKGKDVELRCDPISGHTALYWYRQSLGQGLEFLIYFQGNSAPDKSGLPSDRFSAERTGGSVSTLTIQRTQQEDSAVYLCASSLASFGRSREKLFFGSGTQLSVL.

This CDR3 is CASSLGLDTDTQYF. The CDR3 DNA sequence: TGTGCCAGCAGCTTAGGCCTAGACACAGATACGCAGTATTTT. The chain is built from TRBV11-2 and TRBJ2-3; D not certain. The V end was cut by 1 base, the J end by 2 bases, with 7 bases between. This CDR3 has 14 residues. Germline values: CDR1 SGHAT, CDR2 FQNNGV.

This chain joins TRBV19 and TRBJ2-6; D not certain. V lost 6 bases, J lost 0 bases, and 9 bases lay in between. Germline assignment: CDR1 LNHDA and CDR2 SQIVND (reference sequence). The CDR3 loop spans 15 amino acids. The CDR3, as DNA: TGTGCCAGTAGAGAGAGGCGCTCTGGGGCCAACGTCCTGACTTTC. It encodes CASRERRSGANVLTF.

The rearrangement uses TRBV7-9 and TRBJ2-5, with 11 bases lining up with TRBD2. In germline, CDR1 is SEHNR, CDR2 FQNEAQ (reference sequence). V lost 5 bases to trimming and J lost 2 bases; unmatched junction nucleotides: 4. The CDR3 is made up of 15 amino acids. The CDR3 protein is CASSLSGGGQETQYF. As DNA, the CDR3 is TGTGCCAGCAGCCTTAGCGGGGGGGGGCAAGAGACCCAGTACTTC.

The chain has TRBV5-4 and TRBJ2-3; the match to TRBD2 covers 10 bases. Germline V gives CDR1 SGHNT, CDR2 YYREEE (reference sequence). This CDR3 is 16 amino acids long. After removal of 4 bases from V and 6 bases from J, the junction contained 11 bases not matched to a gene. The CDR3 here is CASSPPAGGHPDTQYF. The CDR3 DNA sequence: TGTGCCAGCAGCCCTCCAGCGGGGGGGCACCCCGATACGCAGTATTTT. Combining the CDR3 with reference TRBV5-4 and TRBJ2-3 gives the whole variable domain ETGVTQSPTHLIKTRGQQVTLRCSSQSGHNTVSWYQQALGQGPQFIFQYYREEENGRGNFPPRFSGLQFPNYSSELNVNALELDDSALYLCASSPPAGGHPDTQYFGPGTRLTVL.

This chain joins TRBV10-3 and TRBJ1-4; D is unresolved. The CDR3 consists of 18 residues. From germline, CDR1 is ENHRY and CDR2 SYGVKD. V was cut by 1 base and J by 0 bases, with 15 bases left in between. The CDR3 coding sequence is TGTGCCATCAGTGAGTTTGGCCCTCATGTTGCAACTAATGAAAAACTGTTTTTT. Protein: CAISEFGPHVATNEKLFF.

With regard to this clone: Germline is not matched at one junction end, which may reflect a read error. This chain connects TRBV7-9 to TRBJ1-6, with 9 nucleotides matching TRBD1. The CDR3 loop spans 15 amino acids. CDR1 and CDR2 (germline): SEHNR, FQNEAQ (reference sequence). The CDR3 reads CSSSTLDRGNSPLHF. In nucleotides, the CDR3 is TGTTCCAGCAGCACCCTGGACAGGGGTAATTCACCCCTCCACTTT. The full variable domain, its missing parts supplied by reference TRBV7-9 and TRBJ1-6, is DTGVSQNPRHKITKRGQNVTFRCDPISEHNRLYWYRQTLGQGPEFLTYFQNEAQLEKSRLLSDRFSAERPKGSFSTLEIQRTEQGDSAMYLCSSSTLDRGNSPLHFGNGTRLTVT.

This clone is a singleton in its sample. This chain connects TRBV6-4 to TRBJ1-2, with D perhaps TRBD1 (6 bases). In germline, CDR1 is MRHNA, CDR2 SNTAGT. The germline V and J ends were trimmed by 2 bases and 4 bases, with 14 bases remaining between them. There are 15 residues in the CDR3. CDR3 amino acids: CASSDRPGASYGYTF. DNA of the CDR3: TGTGCCAGCAGTGACCGGCCAGGGGCATCCTATGGCTACACCTTC.

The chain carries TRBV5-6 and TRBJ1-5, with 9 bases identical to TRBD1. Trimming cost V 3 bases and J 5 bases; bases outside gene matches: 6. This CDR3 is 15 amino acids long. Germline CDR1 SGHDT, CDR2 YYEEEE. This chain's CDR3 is CASSWGQGTHQPQHF. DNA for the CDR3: TGTGCCAGCAGCTGGGGACAGGGAACGCATCAGCCCCAGCATTTT.

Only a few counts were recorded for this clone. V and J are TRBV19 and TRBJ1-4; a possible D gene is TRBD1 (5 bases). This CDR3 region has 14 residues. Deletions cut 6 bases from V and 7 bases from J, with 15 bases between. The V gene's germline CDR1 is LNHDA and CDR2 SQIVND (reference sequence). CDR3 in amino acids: CASSPSGVAEKLFF. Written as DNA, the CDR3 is TGTGCCAGTAGCCCCTCGGGGGTAGCTGAAAAACTGTTTTTT.

This CDR3 reads CASIPRPGTGYGYTF. The CDR3 DNA is TGTGCCAGCATTCCCCGTCCCGGGACAGGGTATGGCTACACCTTC. The chain has TRBV6-6 and TRBJ1-2, with 9 bases that match TRBD1. Losses at the gene ends were 7 bases for V and 5 bases for J; bases not matched to a gene: 11. CDR1 and CDR2 from the germline V gene are MNHNY and SVGAGI (reference sequence). The CDR3 covers 15 residues.

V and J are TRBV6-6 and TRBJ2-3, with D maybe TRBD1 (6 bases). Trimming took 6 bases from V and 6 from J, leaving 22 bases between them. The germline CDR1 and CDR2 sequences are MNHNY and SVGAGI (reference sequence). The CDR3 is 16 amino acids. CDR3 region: CASRLMGAPPVDTQYF. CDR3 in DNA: TGTGCCAGCAGGCTAATGGGGGCCCCCCCCGTTGATACGCAGTATTTT.

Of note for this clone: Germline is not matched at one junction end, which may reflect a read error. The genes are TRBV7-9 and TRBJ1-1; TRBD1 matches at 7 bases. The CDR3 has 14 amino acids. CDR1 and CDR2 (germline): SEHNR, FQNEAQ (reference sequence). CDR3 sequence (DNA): TGTTCCAGCAGCGTGAAAACAGGGGACACTGAAGCTTTCTTT. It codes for CSSSVKTGDTEAFF.

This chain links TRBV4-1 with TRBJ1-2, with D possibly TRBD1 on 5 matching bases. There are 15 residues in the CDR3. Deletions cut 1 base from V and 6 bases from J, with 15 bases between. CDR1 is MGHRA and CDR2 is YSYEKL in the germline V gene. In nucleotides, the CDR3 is TGCGCCAGCAGCCAAGTCTCCTCAGGGTTTGATGGCTACACCTTC. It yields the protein CASSQVSSGFDGYTF.

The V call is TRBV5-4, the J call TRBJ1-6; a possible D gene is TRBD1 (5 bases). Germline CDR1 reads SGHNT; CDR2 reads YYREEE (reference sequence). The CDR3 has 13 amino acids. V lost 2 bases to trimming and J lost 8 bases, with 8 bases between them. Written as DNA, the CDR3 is TGTGCCAGCAGCTTCTGGGGGGATTCACCCCTCCACTTT. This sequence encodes CASSFWGDSPLHF. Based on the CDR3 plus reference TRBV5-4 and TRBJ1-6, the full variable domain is ETGVTQSPTHLIKTRGQQVTLRCSSQSGHNTVSWYQQALGQGPQFIFQYYREEENGRGNFPPRFSGLQFPNYSSELNVNALELDDSALYLCASSFWGDSPLHFGNGTRLTVT.